This is a list of T cell receptor beta chains from one sample in a study of T cells in Graves' hyperthyroidism and ophthalmopathy. TCRdb re-called the multiplex PCR reads through MiXCR, storing one row per CDR3 protein. The data show some 250,000 distinct CDR3 sequences, roughly 14% seen once. Sequencing was carried out using blood. These TCRs come from a woman in her thirties or forties with Graves' hyperthyroidism that later progressed to Graves' ophthalmopathy. Each CDR3 is given with its conserved first and last residue. Each record gives: D gene, V gene, J gene, clone size, CDR3 DNA, CDR3 protein. The D gene is left open where the match is weak. A row's size may be missing; if present it is once, few, many or a size class.

d_gene: .; v_gene: TRBV28; j_gene: TRBJ2-1; abundance: many; CDR3nt: TGTGCCAGCAGGCACCTCGTGGGGACTCATAATGAGCAGTTCTTC; CDR3aa: CASRHLVGTHNEQFF
d_gene: .; v_gene: TRBV24-1; j_gene: TRBJ2-1; abundance: few; CDR3nt: TGTGCCACCAGTGAAGGGGGCTCCTACAATGAGCAGTTCTTC; CDR3aa: CATSEGGSYNEQFF
d_gene: .; v_gene: TRBV2; j_gene: TRBJ1-6; abundance: few; CDR3nt: TGTGCCAGCATGAGGCTGAATTATTCACCCCTCCACTTT; CDR3aa: CASMRLNYSPLHF
d_gene: TRBD2; v_gene: TRBV28; j_gene: TRBJ2-1; abundance: many; CDR3nt: TGTGCCAGCAGTTTCCTCCTAGCGGGCTCCTACAATGAGCAGTTCTTC; CDR3aa: CASSFLLAGSYNEQFF
d_gene: .; v_gene: TRBV29-1; j_gene: TRBJ2-2; abundance: many; CDR3nt: TGCAGCGTCCGCCGGCTACCGGAGCTGAACACCGGGGAGCTGTTTTTT; CDR3aa: CSVRRLPELNTGELFF
d_gene: .; v_gene: TRBV28; j_gene: TRBJ1-3; abundance: .; CDR3nt: TGTGCCAGCAGTCCAGCGGACCTGGGGGGAAACACCATATATTTT; CDR3aa: CASSPADLGGNTIYF
d_gene: .; v_gene: TRBV5-1; j_gene: TRBJ2-7; abundance: many; CDR3nt: TGCGCCAGCAGCTTGGAATCCGACCACTACAAGCAGTACTTC; CDR3aa: CASSLESDHYKQYF
d_gene: .; v_gene: TRBV5-1; j_gene: TRBJ2-6; abundance: many; CDR3nt: TGCGCCAGCAGGGGGACGTCTGGGGCCAACGTCCTGACTTTC; CDR3aa: CASRGTSGANVLTF
d_gene: TRBD2; v_gene: TRBV27; j_gene: TRBJ2-5; abundance: many; CDR3nt: TGTGCCAGCACCCATCCCTCTAGCGGGAGAACCCAAGAGACCCAGTACTTC; CDR3aa: CASTHPSSGRTQETQYF
d_gene: .; v_gene: TRBV6-1; j_gene: TRBJ2-2; abundance: many; CDR3nt: TGTGCCAGCAGCTATTCTGCTGATAACACCGGGGAGCTGTTTTTT; CDR3aa: CASSYSADNTGELFF
d_gene: .; v_gene: TRBV27; j_gene: TRBJ2-1; abundance: .; CDR3nt: TGTGCCAGCAGTTTATCTGCGAATGAGCAGTTCTTC; CDR3aa: CASSLSANEQFF
d_gene: .; v_gene: TRBV10-2; j_gene: TRBJ1-1; abundance: .; CDR3nt: TGCGCCAGCAGAACAAATTCCAGGGTTAACACTGAAGCTTTCTTT; CDR3aa: CASRTNSRVNTEAFF
d_gene: TRBD1; v_gene: TRBV20-1; j_gene: TRBJ1-1; abundance: many; CDR3nt: TGCAGTGCTAGAGATCTGGGCAGGGGGCGCGAATTGATGAACACTGAAGCTTTCTTT; CDR3aa: CSARDLGRGRELMNTEAFF
d_gene: .; v_gene: TRBV29-1; j_gene: TRBJ2-7; abundance: many; CDR3nt: TGCAGCTTTAACGGGATTTACGAGCAGTACTTC; CDR3aa: CSFNGIYEQYF
d_gene: .; v_gene: TRBV5-1; j_gene: TRBJ1-2; abundance: many; CDR3nt: TGCGCCAGCAGCTTGGAGGGGCAGAACTATGGCTACACCTTC; CDR3aa: CASSLEGQNYGYTF
d_gene: TRBD2; v_gene: TRBV11-2; j_gene: TRBJ2-1; abundance: .; CDR3nt: TGTGCCAGCAGCTTTCGACTAGCGGGAAAGACTGAGCAGTTCTTC; CDR3aa: CASSFRLAGKTEQFF
d_gene: TRBD1; v_gene: TRBV28; j_gene: TRBJ1-2; abundance: many; CDR3nt: TGTGCCAGCAAGTCAGGGGGCGCTGGCTATGGCTACACCTTC; CDR3aa: CASKSGGAGYGYTF
d_gene: .; v_gene: TRBV10-3; j_gene: TRBJ1-5; abundance: .; CDR3nt: TGTGCCAGCGCCTATAGCAATCAGCCCCAGCATTTT; CDR3aa: CASAYSNQPQHF
d_gene: .; v_gene: TRBV7-8; j_gene: TRBJ1-2; abundance: few; CDR3nt: TGTGCCAGCAGCTTAGTGTTTAGCACAGCTCTATACTATGGCTACACCTTC; CDR3aa: CASSLVFSTALYYGYTF
d_gene: TRBD1; v_gene: TRBV20-1; j_gene: TRBJ2-7; abundance: many; CDR3nt: TGCAGTGCTACCTCGGACAGGGCCTACGAGCAGTACTTC; CDR3aa: CSATSDRAYEQYF
d_gene: TRBD1; v_gene: TRBV19; j_gene: TRBJ2-7; abundance: few; CDR3nt: TGTGCCAGTAGTATCTCGGGACAGGGGTTCTACGAGCAGTACTTC; CDR3aa: CASSISGQGFYEQYF
d_gene: .; v_gene: TRBV12-3/TRBV12-4; j_gene: TRBJ2-3; abundance: .; CDR3nt: TGTGCCAGCAGCGAAGACAGGCCTAGCACAGATACGCAGTATTTT; CDR3aa: CASSEDRPSTDTQYF
d_gene: .; v_gene: TRBV19; j_gene: TRBJ2-7; abundance: many; CDR3nt: TGTGCCAGTAGTATAGGTGGGGGGCCACGCGAGCAGTACTTC; CDR3aa: CASSIGGGPREQYF
d_gene: TRBD1; v_gene: TRBV11-3; j_gene: TRBJ2-7; abundance: .; CDR3nt: TGTGCCAGCAGTCGACAGGGGGGTGACGAGCAGTACTTC; CDR3aa: CASSRQGGDEQYF
d_gene: .; v_gene: TRBV9; j_gene: TRBJ2-7; abundance: .; CDR3nt: TGTGCCAGCAGCGTTGGGGCGGCGAGATCCTACGAGCAGTACTTC; CDR3aa: CASSVGAARSYEQYF
d_gene: .; v_gene: TRBV19; j_gene: TRBJ1-5; abundance: few; CDR3nt: TGTGCCAGTAGTATCCCGCAGGTGCGTAGCAATCAGCCCCAGCATTTT; CDR3aa: CASSIPQVRSNQPQHF
d_gene: .; v_gene: TRBV28; j_gene: TRBJ1-4; abundance: many; CDR3nt: TGTGCCAGCAGTTTGCAACAGGGAGTCAATGAAAAACTGTTTTTT; CDR3aa: CASSLQQGVNEKLFF
d_gene: TRBD1; v_gene: TRBV3-1; j_gene: TRBJ2-7; abundance: many; CDR3nt: TGTGCCAGCAGCCAGGGCGACAGGGGGTCCGAGCAGTACTTC; CDR3aa: CASSQGDRGSEQYF
d_gene: .; v_gene: TRBV30; j_gene: TRBJ2-7; abundance: many; CDR3nt: TGTGCCTGGAGCGAGCTCCCCTACGAGCAGTACTTC; CDR3aa: CAWSELPYEQYF
d_gene: .; v_gene: TRBV18; j_gene: TRBJ2-7; abundance: many; CDR3nt: TGTGCCAGCTCACTAAAGACGTCCCCTAATGCCTACGAGCAGTACTTC; CDR3aa: CASSLKTSPNAYEQYF
d_gene: .; v_gene: TRBV6-1; j_gene: TRBJ1-1; abundance: many; CDR3nt: TGTGCCAGCAGTCCCATTATGTATACTGAAGCTTTCTTT; CDR3aa: CASSPIMYTEAFF
d_gene: .; v_gene: TRBV20-1; j_gene: TRBJ2-7; abundance: .; CDR3nt: TGCAGTGCTAGAGTAGAAGAATACTACGAGCAGTACTTC; CDR3aa: CSARVEEYYEQYF
d_gene: .; v_gene: TRBV4-1; j_gene: TRBJ2-1; abundance: few; CDR3nt: TGCGCCAGCAGCCAAGAATTCCTGAAACAGTTCTTC; CDR3aa: CASSQEFLKQFF
d_gene: .; v_gene: TRBV10-1; j_gene: TRBJ2-5; abundance: .; CDR3nt: TGCGCCAGCAGCGATTACACGCGGGGAAAAGAGACCCAGTACTTC; CDR3aa: CASSDYTRGKETQYF
d_gene: TRBD2; v_gene: TRBV18; j_gene: TRBJ2-1; abundance: many; CDR3nt: TGTGCCAGCTCACCACTCCCCGGGGCTAGCGGGAGCAATGAGCAGTTCTTC; CDR3aa: CASSPLPGASGSNEQFF
d_gene: .; v_gene: TRBV19; j_gene: TRBJ2-6; abundance: .; CDR3nt: TGCCACGGAACGAACCCCTCTGGGGCCAACGCCCTGACTTTC; CDR3aa: CHGTNPSGANALTF
d_gene: .; v_gene: TRBV28; j_gene: TRBJ2-4; abundance: .; CDR3nt: TGTGCCAGCAGTTTCCGGGGAAACATTCAGTACTTC; CDR3aa: CASSFRGNIQYF
d_gene: .; v_gene: TRBV30; j_gene: TRBJ2-5; abundance: many; CDR3nt: TGTGCCTGGAGTGTGGGAGAGACCCAGTACTTC; CDR3aa: CAWSVGETQYF
d_gene: TRBD2; v_gene: TRBV3-1; j_gene: TRBJ2-3; abundance: many; CDR3nt: TGTGCCAGCAGTTCAGCGGGGCTCACAGATACGCAGTATTTT; CDR3aa: CASSSAGLTDTQYF
d_gene: .; v_gene: TRBV28; j_gene: TRBJ2-3; abundance: many; CDR3nt: TGTGCCAGCAGCCCGGGACTTCCCACAGATACGCAGTATTTT; CDR3aa: CASSPGLPTDTQYF
d_gene: .; v_gene: TRBV11-1; j_gene: TRBJ2-6; abundance: many; CDR3nt: TGTGGTGATATCGCGCTGGCATCTGGGGCCAACGTCCTGACTTTC; CDR3aa: CGDIALASGANVLTF